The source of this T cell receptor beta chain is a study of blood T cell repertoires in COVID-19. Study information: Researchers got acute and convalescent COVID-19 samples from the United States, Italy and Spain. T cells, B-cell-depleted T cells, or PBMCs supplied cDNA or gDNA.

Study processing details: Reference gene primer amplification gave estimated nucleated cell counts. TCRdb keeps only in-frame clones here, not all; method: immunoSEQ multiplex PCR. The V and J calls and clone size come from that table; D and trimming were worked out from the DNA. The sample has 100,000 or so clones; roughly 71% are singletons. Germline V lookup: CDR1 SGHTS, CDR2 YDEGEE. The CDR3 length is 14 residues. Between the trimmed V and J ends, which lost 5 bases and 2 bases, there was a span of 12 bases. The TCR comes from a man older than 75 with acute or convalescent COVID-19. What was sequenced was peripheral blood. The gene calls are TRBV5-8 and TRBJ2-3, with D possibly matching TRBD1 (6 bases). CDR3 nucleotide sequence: TGTGCCAGCAGAGCCCGACAGGCCACAGATACGCAGTATTTT. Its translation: CASRARQATDTQYF.